Detailed here is one T cell receptor beta chain. Its antigen is as yet unknown. These data are taken from a study of T-cell memory formation after mild COVID-19. As for the study in general: Clusters were largely donor specific. General study results and limits: Mainly CM and EM harbored the contracting CD4+ clones; mainly EMRA harbored the CD8+ ones. The study found balanced CD4/CD8 in clones contracting day 15 to 85 and a CD4+ lean in later expanders.

5'RACE with constant-segment primers built TCRalpha and TCRbeta cDNA libraries with UMIs. TCRdb reprocessed the 5' RACE reads with MiXCR, giving one entry per CDR3 protein. Found here are 400,000 to 500,000 distinct CDR3 sequences, 15% to 25% of them singletons; the top ten hold about 8.8%. J lost 4 bases, V lost 5 bases, and 7 bases had no gene match. The CDR3 sequence is 14 residues long. Germline V gene sequence: CDR1 LGHNA, CDR2 YSLEER. Source material: PBMCs or a T cell subset sorted from them (not recorded which). The sequence was collected from an adult woman who had mild COVID-19 (a few samples of this study predate the infection). Cell type and time point are not known. The chain recombines TRBV4-3 with TRBJ1-1; TRBD1 agrees at 7 bases. The CDR3 region is CASSANRGITEAFF. The CDR3 DNA reads as TGCGCCAGCAGCGCAAACAGGGGCATCACTGAAGCTTTCTTT.